This T cell receptor (beta chain) originates from a study of cytomegalovirus exposure and HLA in healthy donors. At the level of the study: The approximately 700 first-cohort repertoires shared a platform with the 130 or so validation repertoires, as reported in a later analysis. Broader study findings: In vitro work confirmed that a few CMV-associated chains recognize CMV antigens. Cytomegalovirus association was listed for 170 or so TCR beta chains.

From the 120-subject validation cohort, which was separate from the approximately 670-subject first cohort, the donors were drawn. About this clone: Its matching antigen is unknown.

Sequencing used immunoSEQ multiplex PCR; TCRdb keeps in-frame clones, though not all of them. Here the sample spans some 340,000 clones, around 90% being singletons. Trimming cost V 3 bases and J 0 bases; bases outside gene matches: 1. The germline CDR1 and CDR2 sequences are LNHDA and SQIVND (reference sequence). This CDR3 region has 14 residues. Source material: PBMCs. The rearrangement uses TRBV19 and TRBJ1-1; 7 bases agree with TRBD1. This TCR derives from a woman aged 25-40 years in good health and CMV-seropositive. CDR3 bases: TGTGCCAGTAGTATCGGGACAGTGAACACTGAAGCTTTCTTT. As protein: CASSIGTVNTEAFF.